These T cell receptor beta chains were read from a single sample in a study of cytomegalovirus exposure and HLA in healthy donors. Data came from immunoSEQ multiplex PCR; TCRdb stores just in-frame clones and leaves some out. The sample records 25,000 to 40,000 clones, roughly 69% being singletons. Sequences were obtained from PBMCs. The receptors shown here come from a man in his fifties in good health and CMV-seropositive. Each CDR3 is given without its conserved first and last residue. The order of the fields is V gene, CDR3 protein.

TRBV28,ASSIDGTGAQH
TRBV5-1,ASRLAGNEQY
TRBV6-1,ASSEVDFNGYT
TRBV11-2,ASSLDTSEQY
TRBV5-1,ASRNTGDSNEKLF
TRBV4-2,ASSQDLSGVSYEQY
TRBV6-5,ASSYLTGLGAF
TRBV9,ASSVVGQGIGGYT
TRBV5-8,ASRRWRGEQF
TRBV4-1,ASSQPRTGFQPQH
TRBV25-1,ASSELAGGVYGYT
TRBV9,ASSGPGLAGYNEQF
TRBV9,ASSVEGTSETQY
TRBV5-6,ASSLAGQGYTGELF
TRBV6-4,ASSQGQEVVNEQF
TRBV6-5,ASSRRTGNNSPLH
TRBV29-1,SVGTGAGNYGYT
TRBV2,ASSGQTEAF
TRBV2,ASSGVTHNQPQH
TRBV28,ASSQTGTGGNQPQH
TRBV2,ASSQPDRGPEAF
TRBV4-2,ASRDMTGYEQY
TRBV7-8,ASSLRGEQY
TRBV5-1,ASSLNRAYEQY
TRBV14,ASSQTHANTGRRSEQY
TRBV27,ASRDRDGEQY
TRBV28,ASSLLGGDEQF
TRBV5-6,ASSTSGGATDTQY
TRBV2,ASREGPNQETQY
TRBV2,ASSDGVFSGETQY
TRBV28,ASSSSGVLAGEGNEQF
TRBV15,ATSTGAGELF
TRBV5-1,ASSLGGGAYNEQF
TRBV29-1,SVGGGGYQETQY
TRBV30,AWSSGTYNEQF
TRBV6-1,ASTIGGLEAF